What follows is one TCR beta chain and its context. Its antigen is unidentified. This sample stems from a study of T cell repertoires in cytomegalovirus infection. About the study: CMV infection plus the matching HLA type was flagged by public TCR beta signatures. Study-wide results and limits: The response measured ex vivo was dominated by TCR beta clonotypes (HLA-C-restricted and CMV-specific).

V was trimmed by 6 bases and J by 1 base, leaving 16 bases between them. Germline lookup yields CDR1 SGHTA and CDR2 FQGNSA. The CDR3 length is 17 residues. TCRdb used MiXCR to reprocess the reads, holding one entry per CDR3 protein. The data show some 130,000 distinct CDR3 sequences, 20% to 30% seen once. Source material: PBMCs, sequenced either directly or after in vitro stimulation (not recorded which). The rearrangement uses TRBV7-2 and TRBJ2-6, with D possibly being TRBD1 (6 bases). The receptor was derived from a human donor in good health (CMV status not recorded). Some clones in this sample may be carry-over from other donors' samples. CDR3 residues: CASSYDRLVSGANVLTF. In nucleotides, the CDR3 is TGTGCCAGCAGTTACGACAGGCTTGTATCTGGGGCCAACGTCCTGACTTTC.